This TCR beta chain was sequenced during a study of OX40 agonist ivuxolimab in advanced cancers. Produced via immunoSEQ multiplex PCR; TCRdb's table is partial and in-frame only. The sample shows 99,000 or so clones, roughly 95% of them seen only once. Specimen: CD4+ or CD8+ T cells sorted from blood, collected in a trial of the OX40 agonist ivuxolimab. This receptor was obtained from an adult with an advanced solid tumor such as melanoma, head and neck, liver or kidney cancer.

The CDR3 protein is CASSPDRAGAEAFF. For the CDR3, the DNA is TGCGCCAGCAGCCCAGACAGGGCCGGGGCTGAAGCTTTCTTT. The chain is built from TRBV5-1 and TRBJ1-1; 7 bases are shared with TRBD1. The CDR3 runs to 14 residues. V lost 4 bases to trimming and J lost 6 bases; unmatched junction nucleotides: 9. Germline V CDR1 and CDR2: SGHRS, YFSETQ.